The rows below give T cell receptor beta chains drawn from one sample of a study of blood T cell repertoires in COVID-19. Profiling relied on immunoSEQ multiplex PCR, and the TCRdb table lists in-frame clones only, not all of them. The table has 72,000 or so clones, 82% seen once. The sequencing sample was made of peripheral blood. The origin of the receptors is a man aged 80 or over with active COVID-19. Both conserved end residues are part of each CDR3. D genes are given only for firm matches. Where a row states a size, it is once, few, many or the class of an expanded clone; other rows omit it.

V	J	D	size	CDR3	DNA
TRBV28	TRBJ1-1	NA	NA	CASRSGSTEAFF	TGTGCCAGCAGGTCAGGGTCCACTGAAGCTTTCTTT
TRBV5-1	TRBJ2-2	NA	NA	CASSFGGSGELFF	TGCGCCAGCAGCTTCGGAGGGTCCGGGGAGCTGTTTTTT
TRBV7-8	TRBJ1-4	NA	few	CASSRGQINNEKLFF	TGTGCCAGCAGCCGAGGACAGATTAATAATGAAAAACTGTTTTTT
TRBV4-2	TRBJ2-5	TRBD2	NA	CASSQDLAGGSYQETQYF	TGTGCCAGCAGCCAAGATCTAGCGGGGGGGTCGTACCAAGAGACCCAGTACTTC
TRBV7-2	TRBJ1-4	TRBD1	NA	CASSLGGQTNEKLFF	TGTGCCAGCAGCTTAGGGGGACAGACAAATGAAAAACTGTTTTTT
TRBV3-1/TRBV3-2	TRBJ2-7	TRBD2	NA	CASSQERLAGGHEQYF	TGTGCCAGCAGCCAGGAAAGACTAGCGGGAGGCCACGAGCAGTACTTC
TRBV2	TRBJ2-6	TRBD1	NA	CASSGLNRGRVLGANVLTF	TGTGCCAGCAGTGGTCTGAATAGGGGGCGCGTACTCGGGGCCAACGTCCTGACTTTC
TRBV30	TRBJ2-7	TRBD2	NA	CAWTPGGTSYEQYF	TGTGCCTGGACTCCGGGGGGTACAAGCTACGAGCAGTACTTC
TRBV18	TRBJ1-5	TRBD1	NA	CASSAGQIEPQHF	TGTGCCAGCTCAGCGGGACAGATTGAGCCCCAGCATTTT
TRBV9	TRBJ2-7	TRBD1	NA	CASSVATGGGEQYF	TGTGCCAGCAGCGTAGCGACAGGGGGGGGCGAGCAGTACTTC
TRBV9	TRBJ2-7	NA	NA	CASSVGRTPSYEQYF	TGTGCCAGCAGCGTAGGGAGGACCCCTTCCTACGAGCAGTACTTC
TRBV30	TRBJ1-4	TRBD1	few	CALDRVGEKLFF	TGTGCCCTTGACAGGGTCGGGGAAAAACTGTTTTTT
TRBV7-8	TRBJ1-5	NA	NA	CASSLLTEDQPQHF	TGTGCCAGCAGCCTACTGACAGAGGATCAGCCCCAGCATTTT
TRBV12-3/TRBV12-4	TRBJ2-7	TRBD2	NA	CASSSGPAGEQYF	TGTGCCAGCAGCTCTGGGCCAGCGGGGGAGCAGTACTTC
TRBV7-2	TRBJ1-2	NA	few	CASSEGAGYGYTF	TGTGCCAGCAGCGAGGGAGCGGGCTATGGCTACACCTTC
TRBV29-1	TRBJ2-3	NA	NA	CSVERGTPDTQYF	TGCAGCGTTGAAAGGGGGACCCCAGATACGCAGTATTTT
TRBV15	TRBJ2-1	TRBD2	NA	CATSRELAGGTYNEQFF	TGTGCCACCAGCAGAGAACTCGCGGGAGGGACTTACAATGAGCAGTTCTTC
TRBV3-1/TRBV3-2	TRBJ2-5	TRBD2	NA	CASSHAGGGETQYF	TGTGCCAGCAGCCACGCCGGGGGAGGGGAGACCCAGTACTTC
TRBV29-1	TRBJ2-4	TRBD1	NA	CSVTKGQGLAKNIQYF	TGCAGCGTCACAAAGGGACAGGGTTTAGCCAAAAACATTCAGTACTTC
TRBV7-3	TRBJ2-1	TRBD2	NA	CASSSLAGGPNEQFF	TGTGCCAGCAGTTCCCTAGCGGGGGGGCCCAATGAGCAGTTCTTC
TRBV12-3/TRBV12-4	TRBJ1-2	TRBD1	NA	CASRRTGDYGYTF	TGTGCCAGCAGACGAACAGGGGACTATGGCTACACCTTC
TRBV25-1	TRBJ1-1	NA	NA	CASSEVGDMNTEAFF	TGTGCCAGCAGTGAAGTAGGGGATATGAACACTGAAGCTTTCTTT
TRBV28	TRBJ2-2	TRBD2	NA	CASSFRTSGTGELFF	TGTGCCAGCAGTTTCAGGACTAGCGGGACCGGGGAGCTGTTTTTT
TRBV4-3	TRBJ1-2	TRBD1	NA	CASSQEQGGNYGYTF	TGCGCCAGCAGCCAAGAACAGGGGGGAAACTATGGCTACACCTTC
TRBV7-2	TRBJ1-4	TRBD1	NA	CASSFFRGAGGKLFF	TGTGCCAGCAGCTTCTTCAGGGGGGCAGGGGGAAAACTGTTTTTT
TRBV7-8	TRBJ2-1	NA	NA	CASSRSTGQGYNEQFF	TGTGCCAGCAGCCGGAGCACGGGCCAGGGCTACAATGAGCAGTTCTTC
TRBV28	TRBJ1-4	NA	NA	CASRSLDELFF	TGTGCCAGCAGGAGCCTCGATGAACTGTTTTTT
TRBV7-2	TRBJ1-4	NA	NA	CASSLAQGLTNEKLFF	TGTGCCAGCAGCCTGGCACAGGGCCTAACTAATGAAAAACTGTTTTTT
TRBV18	TRBJ2-1	TRBD2	NA	CASSPLPQRGGNNEQFF	TGTGCCAGCTCACCCCTCCCGCAGCGGGGGGGGAACAATGAGCAGTTCTTC
TRBV5-1	TRBJ2-5	NA	NA	CASTPGATGTQETQYF	TGCGCCAGCACCCCCGGCGCTACCGGGACTCAAGAGACCCAGTACTTC
TRBV3-1/TRBV3-2	TRBJ1-3	TRBD1	NA	CASSQDYPGQGAGNTIYF	TGTGCCAGCAGCCAGGATTACCCGGGACAGGGGGCAGGAAACACCATATATTTT
TRBV5-4	TRBJ2-7	NA	NA	CASSLSAGSSYEQYF	TGTGCCAGCAGCTTGTCGGCGGGCAGCTCCTACGAGCAGTACTTC
TRBV14	TRBJ2-7	NA	NA	CASSQGGYSGTKQYF	TGTGCCAGCAGCCAGGGAGGTTATAGCGGAACAAAGCAGTACTTC